One and the same sample provided the 25 T cell receptor beta chains below, sequenced in a study of vaccination effects on CD4 cells after COVID-19. The data were produced by immunoSEQ multiplex PCR, yet TCRdb's version contains in-frame clones alone and is incomplete. The sample lists just under 65,000 clones, approximately 75% occurring once. The antigens for these receptors are not known. ViraFEST assay sequencing came after antigen-specific CD4+ T cells were expanded with viral peptide pools. Following culture for 9 to 11 days, CD4+ T cells were isolated. Among the vaccine recipients, none had a prior SARS-CoV-2 infection, and nucleocapsid antibodies were negative. The source was CD4+ T cells from PBMCs cultured with HCoV-OC43 spike peptides, collected before COVID-19 vaccination. Stated subset: HCoV-OC43 spike overlapping peptide pool stimulation. The receptor set was obtained from a human donor who received a COVID-19 vaccine.

This clone was observed a few times. This chain connects TRBV2 to TRBJ1-2, with 8 bases matching TRBD1. CDR1 and CDR2 from the germline V gene are SNHLY and FYNNEI. V shed 6 bases and J 8 bases; nucleotides not matched to a gene: 11. The CDR3 contains 14 residues. The CDR3 bases are TGTGCCAGCAGAAACTCCGGGACAGGTCACGGCTACACCTTC. Amino acids: CASRNSGTGHGYTF. The entire variable domain, with the rest obtained from reference TRBV2 and TRBJ1-2, is as follows: EPEVTQTPSHQVTQMGQEVILRCVPISNHLYFYWYRQILGQKVEFLVSFYNNEISEKSEIFDDQFSVERPDGSNFTLKIRSTKLEDSAMYFCASRNSGTGHGYTFGSGTRLTVV.

The table lists this clone with a few counts. This chain joins TRBV19 and TRBJ1-2; possible D gene TRBD1, 6 bases. The CDR3 sequence is 15 residues long. Germline-derived CDR1 and CDR2 are LNHDA and SQIVND (reference sequence). V was shortened by 6 bases and J by 0 bases, with 14 bases between the two germline ends. CDR3 amino acids: CASRRTGLANYGYTF. CDR3 nucleotides: TGTGCCAGTAGGCGCACAGGGCTTGCTAACTATGGCTACACCTTC.

J is TRBJ2-3 and V is TRBV30; D is possibly TRBD2 (5 bases). Germline CDR1 reads GTSNPN; CDR2 reads SVGIG (reference sequence). The CDR3 totals 13 residues. The V end was cut by 2 bases, the J end by 10 bases, with 16 bases between. Here the CDR3 reads CAWSPPVQRPQYF. For the CDR3, the DNA is TGTGCCTGGAGTCCTCCCGTGCAGCGGCCGCAGTATTTT.

The gene calls are TRBV6-5 and TRBJ2-1; D unresolved. From germline, CDR1 is MNHEY and CDR2 SVGAGI. This CDR3 comprises 15 residues. V was trimmed by 4 bases and J by 3 bases, leaving 13 bases between them. The CDR3 loop is CASSFRERVYNEQFF. The CDR3, as DNA: TGTGCCAGCAGTTTTAGGGAAAGGGTCTACAATGAGCAGTTCTTC.

In this sample, this clone turned up a few times. The V call is TRBV6-1, the J call TRBJ1-1; D perhaps matches TRBD1 (6 bases). Deletions cut 1 base from V and 1 base from J, with 10 bases between. From germline, CDR1 is MNHNS and CDR2 SASEGT. The CDR3 sequence is 15 residues long. This CDR3 is CASSEGGQWNTEAFF. The CDR3 DNA is TGTGCCAGCAGTGAAGGCGGACAGTGGAACACTGAAGCTTTCTTT.

The chain uses TRBV23-1 and TRBJ2-2, with D perhaps given as TRBD1 or TRBD2 (6 bases each). TRBV23-1 has ORF status, its function being uncertain. The CDR3 length is 17 residues. The germline V and J ends were trimmed by 4 bases and 6 bases, with 21 bases remaining between them. The CDR3 DNA sequence: TGCGCCAGCAGTCCCGCCACCCGGGGGCAAGCCCCCGGGGAGCTGTTTTTT. Its translation: CASSPATRGQAPGELFF.

This clone was counted between two and nine times. The V gene is TRBV4-1, the J gene TRBJ1-6, with D maybe TRBD1 (6 bases). The CDR3 loop spans 16 amino acids. Trimming removed 4 bases at V and 7 bases at J, with 17 bases between. Looked up from germline, CDR1 is MGHRA and CDR2 is YSYEKL. The CDR3 sequence is CASSRSVTGSNSPLHF. The CDR3 region has the DNA TGCGCCAGCAGCCGCTCCGTTACAGGGAGCAATTCACCCCTCCACTTT.

The rearrangement links TRBV28 to TRBJ1-5, with D uncertain. CDR1 is MDHEN and CDR2 is SYDVKM in the germline V gene. The CDR3 is 14 residues long. Trimming pared 5 bases from V and 1 base from J, leaving 9 bases between. The CDR3, as DNA: TGTGCCAGCAGTCCCTCCCACAGCAATCAGCCCCAGCATTTT. Amino acid sequence: CASSPSHSNQPQHF.

The chain employs TRBV18 and TRBJ2-5; D is unresolved. The germline V gene encodes CDR1 KGHSH and CDR2 LQKENI. There are 13 residues in the CDR3. Trimming stripped 0 bases from V and 5 bases from J, with 7 bases between. CDR3 bases: TGTGCCAGCTCACCACCGTCGGCGGAGACCCAGTACTTC. Its translation is CASSPPSAETQYF.

By its share, this clone is medium-sized (0.01 to 0.1%). The chain recombines TRBV4-3 with TRBJ1-3; 9 bases agree with TRBD1. CDR3 length equals 17 residues. CDR1 and CDR2 from the germline V gene are LGHNA and YSLEER. J lost 4 bases, V lost 4 bases, and 11 bases had no gene match. As DNA, the CDR3 is TGCGCCAGCAGCCGAACCTCCGGGACAGGGCCCGGAAACACCATATATTTT. It encodes CASSRTSGTGPGNTIYF.

The chain couples TRBV6-5 to TRBJ1-1; no clear D. The CDR3 is 14 residues long. Germline V lookup: CDR1 MNHEY, CDR2 SVGAGI. The V gene lost 4 bases and the J gene lost 4 bases, with 13 bases spanning the gap. As DNA, the CDR3 is TGTGCCAGCAGTTCACTAAGGTCGAGCACTGAAGCTTTCTTT. Its translation: CASSSLRSSTEAFF.

The rearrangement links TRBV14 to TRBJ2-3, with D unresolved. V dropped 4 bases and J dropped 5 bases, with 10 bases sitting between them. From germline, CDR1 is SGHDN and CDR2 FVKESK. This CDR3 has 13 residues. The CDR3 loop is CASSLNLGDTQYF. The CDR3 region has the DNA TGTGCCAGCAGCCTCAATCTTGGAGATACGCAGTATTTT.

CDR3 sequence reads: CASSYSKLTGNTEAFF. For the CDR3, the DNA is TGTGCCAGCAGTTACTCGAAACTGACGGGGAACACTGAAGCTTTCTTT. The rearrangement links TRBV6-5 to TRBJ1-1, with D uncertain. The CDR3 contains 16 residues. The V gene's germline CDR1 is MNHEY and CDR2 SVGAGI. Deletions cut 0 bases from V and 1 base from J, with 12 bases between.

This clone has a single count. The chain recombines TRBV11-3 with TRBJ2-5; D is uncertain. Trimming took 8 bases from V and 1 from J, leaving 11 bases between them. CDR1 and CDR2 (germline): SGHNT, YENEEA. The CDR3 has 13 residues. CDR3 DNA: TGTGCCAGCGGAAGGGCAGTCCAAGAGACCCAGTACTTC. Translated: CASGRAVQETQYF.

The gene calls are TRBV30 and TRBJ1-2, with 7 bases fitting TRBD1. Per germline, CDR1 GTSNPN and CDR2 SVGIG (reference sequence). After removal of 2 bases from V and 4 bases from J, the junction contained 7 bases not matched to a gene. The CDR3 is 14 residues long. The CDR3 nucleotides read TGTGCCTGGAGTCCCAGGAGGACAGGCTATGGCTACACCTTC. Protein: CAWSPRRTGYGYTF.

The genes are TRBV2 and TRBJ1-4; tentatively, D is TRBD1 (6 bases). V was cut by 3 bases and J by 8 bases, with 10 bases left in between. Germline loops: CDR1 SNHLY, CDR2 FYNNEI. The CDR3 sequence is 13 residues long. For the CDR3, the DNA is TGTGCCAGCAGTGACAGGGGTCGAGAAAAACTGTTTTTT. This translates into CASSDRGREKLFF.

This clone has a handful of counts. The chain joins TRBV6-5 to TRBJ1-1; D is perhaps TRBD1 (5 bases). The CDR3 covers 13 residues. V was cut by 5 bases and J by 0 bases, with 7 bases left in between. The germline V gene has CDR1 MNHEY and CDR2 SVGAGI. CDR3 coding DNA: TGTGCCAGCAGTAGAGGGGTGAACACTGAAGCTTTCTTT. This sequence encodes CASSRGVNTEAFF.

In its sample, this clone was seen a few times. The chain has TRBV4-2 and TRBJ2-2, with TRBD2 matching over 13 bases. The CDR3 consists of 16 residues. Germline V CDR1 and CDR2: LGHNA, YNFKEQ. V was clipped by 1 base and J by 7 bases; unmatched bases: 3. In DNA form, the CDR3 reads TGTGCCAGCAGCCAAGGGACTAGCGGGGGAGGCGGGGAGCTGTTTTTT. The encoded protein is CASSQGTSGGGGELFF.

The chain links TRBV5-6 to TRBJ1-5, with D possibly being TRBD1 (6 bases). V lost 1 base and J 3 bases, leaving 14 bases between the germline ends. The CDR3 runs to 16 residues. In germline, CDR1 is SGHDT, CDR2 YYEEEE. CDR3 loop: CASSLRGGALNQPQHF. The CDR3 nucleotides read TGTGCCAGCAGCTTGAGGGGGGGCGCCCTCAATCAGCCCCAGCATTTT.

Note on this clone: The DNA is left out, because the CDR3 cannot be placed on it with certainty; the CDR3 is given as TCRdb lists it. This rearrangement joins TRBV6-2 or TRBV6-3 to TRBJ1-6. The CDR3 totals 14 residues, both ends included. Germline V gives CDR1 MNHEY, CDR2 SVGEGT. CDR3 loop: CASSSSGPNSPLHF.

The chain recombines TRBV7-3 with TRBJ2-2; TRBD1 or TRBD2 may be the D gene (5 bases each). The CDR3 loop spans 13 amino acids. Germline V gives CDR1 SGHTA, CDR2 FQGTGA. V lost 5 bases, J lost 7 bases, and 11 bases lay in between. This CDR3 reads CASSPGRLGELFF. DNA of the CDR3: TGTGCCAGCAGCCCGGGACGGCTCGGGGAGCTGTTTTTT.

The chain recombines TRBV29-1 with TRBJ1-3; unclear D gene. The germline gives CDR1 SQVTM, CDR2 ANQGSEA. CDR3 length equals 15 residues. Trimming shortened V by 4 bases and J by 0 bases, and 13 bases separated the two germline ends. CDR3 sequence (DNA): TGCAGCGTTGGGGGAGGGCCACTCTCTGGAAACACCATATATTTT. It encodes CSVGGGPLSGNTIYF.

This clone was found a few times. The genes are TRBV19 and TRBJ1-1; TRBD1 aligns across 8 bases. V shed 8 bases and J 3 bases; nucleotides not matched to a gene: 8. This CDR3 is built from 14 residues. The V gene's germline CDR1 is LNHDA and CDR2 SQIVND (reference sequence). CDR3 sequence: CASGDRGLYTEAFF. DNA for the CDR3: TGTGCCAGTGGAGACAGGGGTTTGTACACTGAAGCTTTCTTT. The entire variable domain, with the rest obtained from reference TRBV19 and TRBJ1-1, is as follows: DGGITQSPKYLFRKEGQNVTLSCEQNLNHDAMYWYRQDPGQGLRLIYYSQIVNDFQKGDIAEGYSVSREKKESFPLTVTSAQKNPTAFYLCASGDRGLYTEAFFGQGTRLTVV.

This sequence joins TRBV7-9 and TRBJ2-3; no firm D call. V gave up 5 bases and J gave up 2 bases, with 5 bases separating them. Germline values: CDR1 SEHNR, CDR2 FQNEAQ (reference sequence). CDR3 length: 12 residues. CDR3 nucleotides: TGTGCCAGCAGCCCATACACAGATACGCAGTATTTT. Translation: CASSPYTDTQYF.

The chain uses TRBV4-3 and TRBJ1-5; no definite D call. The CDR3 contains 14 residues. Between the trimmed V and J ends, which lost 9 bases and 9 bases, there was a span of 21 bases. Germline values: CDR1 LGHNA, CDR2 YSLEER. This CDR3 is CARQIPEHRPPQHF. In DNA form, the CDR3 reads TGCGCCAGACAAATCCCGGAACATAGGCCGCCCCAGCATTTT.